These 14 T cell receptor beta chains originate from one sample sequenced in a study of blood T cell repertoires in COVID-19. This table comes from immunoSEQ multiplex PCR, and its TCRdb copy is limited to in-frame clones, with some not included. The sample has roughly 300,000 clones; around 81% are singletons. Input material: peripheral blood. All receptors come from a woman aged 60-75 years with active or convalescent COVID-19.

The V gene is TRBV3-1 (or the pseudogene TRBV3-2), the J gene TRBJ1-2, with a tentative D call TRBD1 (6 bases). This CDR3 spans 15 amino acids. Germline V gene sequence: CDR1 LGHDT, CDR2 YNNKEL (reference sequence). Trimming removed 1 base at V and 4 bases at J, with 13 bases between. The CDR3 reads CASSQVNRATYGYTF. CDR3 nucleotides: TGTGCCAGCAGCCAAGTAAACAGGGCTACCTATGGCTACACCTTC.

This chain connects TRBV6-6 to TRBJ2-5, with a possible D match to TRBD2 (6 bases). The CDR3 spans 12 residues. Germline CDR1 is MNHNY and CDR2 is SVGAGI (reference sequence). Trimming shortened V by 8 bases and J by 9 bases, and 16 bases separated the two germline ends. The CDR3 DNA sequence: TGTGCCAGCGCTATCTCTGGAGGGTCCCAGTACTTC. It yields the protein CASAISGGSQYF.

The rearrangement links TRBV5-3 to TRBJ1-5; 8 bases are shared with TRBD1. TRBV5-3 is an ORF; its function is uncertain. Losses at the gene ends were 4 bases for V and 1 base for J; bases not matched to a gene: 7. The CDR3 runs 16 residues. Here the CDR3 reads CARSLPDRVSNQPQHF. Here the CDR3 DNA reads TGTGCCAGAAGCCTACCGGACAGGGTGAGCAATCAGCCCCAGCATTTT.

The rearrangement links TRBV4-1 to TRBJ2-3; possibly TRBD2 for D (6 bases). The CDR3 runs to 15 residues. V lost 4 bases and J lost 5, with 16 bases in between. In germline, CDR1 is MGHRA, CDR2 YSYEKL. The CDR3 region has the DNA TGCGCCAGCAGCCGCGCCGGGACTTCGGGAGATACGCAGTATTTT. Translated: CASSRAGTSGDTQYF.

This clone was seen once. J is TRBJ2-2 and V is TRBV2, with D possibly matching TRBD1 (6 bases). The germline V and J ends were trimmed by 4 bases and 3 bases, with 12 bases remaining between them. The CDR3 is made up of 15 amino acids. Germline V CDR1 and CDR2: SNHLY, FYNNEI. The CDR3 nucleotides read TGTGCCAGCAGTGTAGTGGGGGCCGACACCGGGGAGCTGTTTTTT. Translating gives CASSVVGADTGELFF.

This chain connects TRBV9 to TRBJ2-7, with 9 positions matching TRBD1. Germline CDR1 is SGDLS and CDR2 is YYNGEE. Trimming cost V 4 bases and J 4 bases; bases outside gene matches: 6. This CDR3 comprises 14 residues. The CDR3 bases are TGTGCCAGCAGCCCCGGACAGGGGATTTACGAGCAGTACTTC. As protein: CASSPGQGIYEQYF. Full variable domain (missing parts from reference TRBV9 and TRBJ2-7): DSGVTQTPKHLITATGQRVTLRCSPRSGDLSVYWYQQSLDQGLQFLIQYYNGEERAKGNILERFSAQQFPDLHSELNLSSLELGDSALYFCASSPGQGIYEQYFGPGTRLTVT.

This clone was detected only a few times. V is TRBV5-6 and J is TRBJ1-3, with D possibly being TRBD1 (6 bases). The CDR3 length is 14 residues. The germline CDR1 and CDR2 sequences are SGHDT and YYEEEE. The ends were cut back, 1 base at V and 4 bases at J, with 9 bases in the middle. CDR3 protein: CASSLRGAGNTIYF. The CDR3 DNA sequence: TGTGCCAGCAGCTTGCGGGGGGCCGGAAACACCATATATTTT. The full variable domain, completed using reference TRBV5-6 and TRBJ1-3, is DAGVTQSPTHLIKTRGQQVTLRCSPKSGHDTVSWYQQALGQGPQFIFQYYEEEERQRGNFPDRFSGHQFPNYSSELNVNALLLGDSALYLCASSLRGAGNTIYFGEGSWLTVV.

This chain uses TRBV19 with TRBJ1-2, with TRBD1 matching over 8 bases. J gave up 6 bases and V 4 bases, and 13 bases lay outside the gene matches. In germline, CDR1 is LNHDA, CDR2 SQIVND (reference sequence). The CDR3 spans 16 residues. Here the CDR3 reads CASSTPPQGARDGYTF. The CDR3 coding sequence is TGTGCCAGTAGTACCCCTCCCCAGGGGGCGCGAGATGGCTACACCTTC.

This chain uses TRBV7-3 with TRBJ2-1; TRBD2 agrees at 9 bases. The length of the CDR3 is 15 residues. CDR1 and CDR2 (germline): SGHTA, FQGTGA. Unmatched junction bases numbered 9, after V lost 4 bases and J lost 8 bases. The chain's CDR3 is CASSSEAGGLDEQFF. In DNA form, the CDR3 reads TGTGCCAGCAGCTCGGAAGCGGGGGGCCTGGATGAGCAGTTCTTC.

About this clone: The junction does not match germline at one end; this may be a read error. The V call is TRBV7-2, the J call TRBJ2-7; 10 nucleotides match TRBD1. The CDR3 is 12 residues long. Germline CDR1 reads SGHTA; CDR2 reads FQGNSA. In DNA, the CDR3 is TGTGCCAGCAGCCCGTACCGACAGGGGGCTTCCTTC. Amino acids: CASSPYRQGASF. Variable domain in full (rest from reference TRBV7-2 and TRBJ2-7): GAGVSQSPSNKVTEKGKDVELRCDPISGHTALYWYRQSLGQGLEFLIYFQGNSAPDKSGLPSDRFSAERTGGSVSTLTIQRTQQEDSAVYLCASSPYRQGASFGPGTRLTVT.

The genes are TRBV19 and TRBJ1-4, with a weak D call TRBD1 (5 bases). Trimming left V 5 bases short and J 5 bases short, with 15 bases between. Germline V gives CDR1 LNHDA, CDR2 SQIVND (reference sequence). The CDR3 covers 15 residues. CDR3 sequence: CASSPAGDPNEKLFF. In DNA, the CDR3 is TGTGCCAGTAGTCCCGCGGGGGACCCAAATGAAAAACTGTTTTTT.

The table lists this clone with a count of one. The gene calls are TRBV29-1 and TRBJ1-5; 7 nucleotides line up with TRBD1. The CDR3 is made up of 18 amino acids. CDR1 and CDR2 from the germline V gene are SQVTM and ANQGSEA. V lost 2 bases, J lost 0 bases, and 13 bases stayed unmatched. The CDR3 here is CSVEPYRRDSYSNQPQHF. The CDR3 nucleotides read TGCAGCGTTGAACCCTATCGACGGGACAGTTATAGCAATCAGCCCCAGCATTTT.

This CDR3 is CASSQARSGGATGANVLTF. The CDR3 nucleotides read TGTGCCAGCAGCCAAGCCCGTAGCGGGGGGGCTACTGGGGCCAACGTCCTGACTTTC. The chain uses TRBV3-1 (or the pseudogene TRBV3-2) and TRBJ2-6; 11 nucleotides line up with TRBD2. Per the germline V gene, CDR1 is LGHDT and CDR2 is YNNKEL (reference sequence). This CDR3 has 19 residues. V was pared by 1 base and J by 2 bases, with 7 bases of the junction left unmatched.

This clone turned up a few times. The chain has TRBV5-6 and TRBJ2-5, with 7 bases that match TRBD1. From germline, CDR1 is SGHDT and CDR2 YYEEEE. Trimming cost V 4 bases and J 2 bases; bases outside gene matches: 17. CDR3 length equals 18 residues. Here the CDR3 reads CASSAISGTAFLQETQYF. In nucleotides, the CDR3 is TGTGCCAGCAGCGCCATCTCCGGGACAGCATTTTTACAAGAGACCCAGTACTTC.